The following is a T cell receptor (beta chain) sequence with its context. Its antigen is not yet known. Nothing much larger sits one base from this clone, and base qualities are not available. The source of the sample is a study of blood T cell repertoires in COVID-19 (TCRdb year 2020). In terms of the full investigation: Samples covering the acute and convalescent phases of COVID-19 were provided by collaborators in the United States, Italy and Spain. The material from the prospective study consisted of cDNA or gDNA derived from T cells, B-cell-depleted T cells, or PBMCs. Subjects who had been exposed to COVID-19, were actively infected with it, or had recovered from it provided the deeply sampled blood TCRbeta repertoires that made up the dataset. The repertoires were released in a freely available public database intended as a resource for research on the immune response to SARS-CoV-2. The samples were drawn from two sources: the first 160 participants of the ongoing ImmuneRACE study, and 1,200 or so subjects contributed by 6 global collaborators. Nearly every sample came with metadata listing a de-identified subject ID, COVID-19 status, age in years and sex. HLA class I and class II types, where available, came from metadata supplied by the sample provider rather than from assay-based typing. Study-wide conclusions, independent of this receptor: The amount of clinical and demographic metadata varied by source and participant and was provided uncurated.

Collaborating institutions collected whole blood in K2EDTA tubes following their own protocols. For TCRbeta analysis, collaborators shipped samples in one of three forms: frozen whole blood, isolated PBMCs, or DNA extracted from either of those sample types. Clipping removes 3 bases from V and 7 bases from J, with 11 as the unmatched junction base count. CDR1 KGHSH and CDR2 LQKENI were looked up in the germline V gene. From the cysteine through the phenylalanine, the CDR3 covers 17 amino acids. The kept DNA is CDR3 alone, 51 bases in frame from the first base. TCRbeta CDR3 regions were amplified from genomic DNA by means of the immunoSEQ Assay, a bias-controlled multiplex PCR. The published analysis was carried out like this. The number of nucleated cells in each sample was estimated from the amplification of reference gene primers within the assay. To quantify the absolute abundance of each unique TCRbeta CDR3 rearrangement, sequence reads were collapsed and filtered. Productive Simpson clonality was computed per sample as the square root of Simpson's diversity index over productive rearrangements. The table was pulled from immuneACCESS by TCRdb, which kept in-frame rearrangements only. Such tables lose some clones; where checked, under half of the loss comes from unresolved V genes, and the rest has no known cause. V and J calls and clone size follow that table, whereas D and trimming were derived from the DNA. This sample gives fewer than 45,000 clones in total; 88% of them show up just once. The top ten hold about 1.2% of the sample.

The sequence was obtained from a woman aged 40 to 49 with acute or convalescent COVID-19. Sequencing was done on a sample of peripheral blood. This sequence uses TRBV18 and TRBJ1-5, with TRBD1 identical over 11 junction bases. CDR3 loop: CASSPVGTGGVRQPQHF. The DNA sequence follows: TGTGCCAGCTCACCCGTCGGGACAGGGGGGGTACGCCAGCCCCAGCATTTT.